This T cell receptor beta chain was identified in a study of T cells in Graves' hyperthyroidism and ophthalmopathy (dated by TCRdb to the late 2010s). Context from the whole study: TCR V-J signatures able to tell the groups apart were searched for in a discovery cohort of 95 or so patients, of whom 43 had Graves' ophthalmopathy and around 57 had stable Graves' hyperthyroidism. An independent validation cohort of under 20 hyperthyroidism patients and 17 patients who later progressed to ophthalmopathy tested prospective prediction of ophthalmopathy. The approximately 90 discovery patients were randomly split 7:3 into training and test sets. In addition, the study compared T-cell repertoires in thyroid tissue and in blood from several Graves' hyperthyroidism patients. Following sampling, methimazole starting at 30 mg daily was given to hyperthyroidism patients, and high-dose intravenous methylprednisolone was given to ophthalmopathy patients. TCR Vbeta CDR3 sequencing of 120 to 150 peripheral blood samples (more than 40 ophthalmopathy, around 80 hyperthyroidism and roughly 17 progressor patients) is reported in the paper. General study outcomes and caveats: In cross-validation, a model built on a 13 V-J signature told ophthalmopathy apart from stable hyperthyroidism with 85% to 90% sensitivity and about 81% specificity, and in testing the same model reached 80%/75%. Sample size was not statistically predetermined, and investigators were not blinded to group allocation. Blood samples also contained most of the expanded thyroid clonotypes (frequency above 0.001), which suggests that blood repertoires may reflect thyroid immune responses. In validation, the model predicted progression to ophthalmopathy a median of approximately 6.6 months before onset, with about 67% sensitivity and more than 72% specificity.

The TCR beta CDR3 regions were amplified from the RNA transcripts. The first round of RT-PCR for the TCR CDR3 was performed with the HTBI primer set and the Qiagen OneStep RT-PCR kit. Libraries were constructed in a second round of multiplex PCR, after which size selection and purification were performed. Libraries were sequenced paired-end with 100 bp reads on an Illumina HiSeq2000. The authors processed their data as follows. SOAPnuke was used to process the raw data, throwing out any read that contained adapters or uncalled bases, had a mean Phred below 15, or lacked an exact constant-primer or identifier match. High-quality paired reads were merged using COPE v1.2.5, and each unique nucleotide sequence was defined as a clonotype. MiTCR v1.1 was used to align clonotypes to the IMGT TRBV, TRBD and TRBJ reference segments. The analysis was restricted to V-J combinations with a frequency above 0.0001, which together covered 99.2% of the repertoires. The TCS score was defined as the ratio of F50 (clonal expansion) to E x V (chaos), calculated using BLOSUM62-based TCRdist between CDR3 peptides within each V-J. Welch's t-statistics and random forest reduced 500 to 550 V-J features to fewer than 15, which were used in a naive Bayes classifier (R e1071). TCRdb reran the public reads through fastp at Q25 and MiXCR, keeping productive beta chains. Duplicate CDR3 protein sequences are folded into a single record with the most common DNA and genes. TCRdb's processing, not the study's, gives the V and J calls here. The sample table shows roughly 580,000 distinct CDR3 sequences, and 46% are seen once. The leading ten clones occupy approximately 8.2% of the sample.

A patient counted as having stable Graves' hyperthyroidism if no progression to ophthalmopathy occurred over 18 months of follow-up. Hyperthyroidism patients were aged 18 to 65 years and newly diagnosed, with disease duration of less than 2 months. Patients with uncontrolled infections, other autoimmune diseases, pregnancy or lactation were excluded. Diagnoses relied on clinical symptoms, serum thyroxine and TRAb, thyroid ultrasound and orbital computed tomography. Total RNA was extracted with Trizol reagent, and quality was checked on an Agilent 2100 Bioanalyzer. The germline V gene yields SNHLY for CDR1 and FYNNEI for CDR2. There are 17 amino acids in the CDR3, from cysteine to phenylalanine inclusive. Only the CDR3 region is kept as DNA, spanning 51 bases read in frame from base 1. A word on this clonotype: The antigen this receptor binds is unknown. There are no base qualities to consult, and no much larger clone falls within one base.

The sequenced sample consisted of peripheral blood or thyroid tissue (not recorded which). The sequence was collected from a woman younger than 30 with Graves' hyperthyroidism. Donor details come from another sample of the same person, matched by shared clones. The chain couples TRBV2 to TRBJ1-3; the D segment could be TRBD1, given 5 matching bases. Read as DNA, the sequence is TGTGCTATCCACGGGCAGGGATCTCTTCGCTCTGGAAACACCATATATTTT. It specifies CAIHGQGSLRSGNTIYF.